The clone carrying this T cell receptor beta chain was detected once. Germline assignment: CDR1 WNHNN and CDR2 SYGVQD (reference sequence). The CDR3 contains 15 residues. With 3 bases clipped from V and 1 base from J, the junction kept 4 bases outside the gene matches. This record comes from a study of control samples from healthy donors and cancer patients. Generated by immunoSEQ multiplex PCR, the TCRdb table keeps only in-frame clones and is missing some. Here the sample spans over 80,000 clones, roughly 91% being singletons. V is TRBV10-1 and J is TRBJ2-5; the match to TRBD2 covers 8 bases. This TCR was sampled from a man aged 25-45 years in good health. Sequencing was carried out using blood. CDR3 in DNA: TGCGCCAGCAGTGAAGGTAGCGGGGTCCAAGAGACCCAGTACTTC. Amino acid sequence: CASSEGSGVQETQYF.